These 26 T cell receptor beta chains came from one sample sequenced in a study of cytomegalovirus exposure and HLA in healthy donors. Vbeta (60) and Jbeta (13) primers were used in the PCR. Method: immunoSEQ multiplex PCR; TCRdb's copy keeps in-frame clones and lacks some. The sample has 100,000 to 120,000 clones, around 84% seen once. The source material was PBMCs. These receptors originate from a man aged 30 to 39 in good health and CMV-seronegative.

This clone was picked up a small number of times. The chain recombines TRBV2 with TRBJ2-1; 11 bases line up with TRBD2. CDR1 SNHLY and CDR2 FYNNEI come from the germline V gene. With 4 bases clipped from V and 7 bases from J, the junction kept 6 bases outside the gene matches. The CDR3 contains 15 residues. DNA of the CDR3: TGTGCCAGCAGTGTGCGACTAGCGGGAAGGAATGAGCAGTTCTTC. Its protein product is CASSVRLAGRNEQFF.

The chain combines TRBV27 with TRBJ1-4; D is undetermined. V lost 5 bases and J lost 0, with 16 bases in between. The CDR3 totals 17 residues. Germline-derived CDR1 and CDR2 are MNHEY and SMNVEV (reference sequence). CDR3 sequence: CASSDLYRRATNEKLFF. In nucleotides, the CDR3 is TGTGCCAGCAGTGACTTATATAGGAGGGCAACTAATGAAAAACTGTTTTTT. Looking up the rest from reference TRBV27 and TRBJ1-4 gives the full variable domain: EAQVTQNPRYLITVTGKKLTVTCSQNMNHEYMSWYRQDPGLGLRQIYYSMNVEVTDKGDVPEGYKVSRKEKRNFPLILESPSPNQTSLYFCASSDLYRRATNEKLFFGSGTQLSVL.

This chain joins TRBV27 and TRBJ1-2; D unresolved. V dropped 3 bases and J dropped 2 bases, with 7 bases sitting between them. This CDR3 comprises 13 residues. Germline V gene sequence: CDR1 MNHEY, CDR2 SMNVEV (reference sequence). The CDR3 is CASSFSFNYGYTF. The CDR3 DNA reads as TGTGCCAGCAGTTTTAGTTTCAACTATGGCTACACCTTC.

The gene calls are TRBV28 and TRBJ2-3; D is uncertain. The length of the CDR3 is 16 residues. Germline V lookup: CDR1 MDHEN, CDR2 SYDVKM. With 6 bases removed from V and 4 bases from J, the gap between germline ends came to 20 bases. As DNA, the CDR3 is TGTGCCAGCAGATCTTCCTTGACTTGGCCGGCAGATACGCAGTATTTT. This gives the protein CASRSSLTWPADTQYF.

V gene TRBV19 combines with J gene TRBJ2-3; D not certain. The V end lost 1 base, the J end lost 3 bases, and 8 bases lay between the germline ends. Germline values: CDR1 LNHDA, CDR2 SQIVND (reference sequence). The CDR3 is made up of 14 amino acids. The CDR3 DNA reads TGTGCCAGTAGTATAGGAGTGCGGACAGATACGCAGTATTTT. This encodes CASSIGVRTDTQYF. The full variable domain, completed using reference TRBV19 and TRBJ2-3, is DGGITQSPKYLFRKEGQNVTLSCEQNLNHDAMYWYRQDPGQGLRLIYYSQIVNDFQKGDIAEGYSVSREKKESFPLTVTSAQKNPTAFYLCASSIGVRTDTQYFGPGTRLTVL.

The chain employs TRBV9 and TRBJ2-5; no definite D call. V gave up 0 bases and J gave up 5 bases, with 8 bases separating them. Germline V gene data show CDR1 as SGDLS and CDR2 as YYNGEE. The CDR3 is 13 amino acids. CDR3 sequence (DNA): TGTGCCAGCAGCGTAGGAGAGTGGGAGACCCAGTACTTC. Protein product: CASSVGEWETQYF.

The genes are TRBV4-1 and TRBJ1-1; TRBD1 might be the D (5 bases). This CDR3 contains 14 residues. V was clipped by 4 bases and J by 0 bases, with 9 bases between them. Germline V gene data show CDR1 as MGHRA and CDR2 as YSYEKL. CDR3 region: CASSRGGMNTEAFF. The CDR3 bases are TGCGCCAGCAGCCGTGGGGGGATGAACACTGAAGCTTTCTTT.

CDR3 protein: CASGLPDRDNSPLHF. DNA of the CDR3: TGTGCTAGTGGTTTGCCCGACAGGGATAATTCACCCCTCCACTTT. This chain connects TRBV12-5 to TRBJ1-6, with 7 bases matching TRBD1. The CDR3 is 15 amino acids. V trimming: 2 bases; J trimming: 5 bases; junction bases outside the gene matches: 3. The V gene's germline CDR1 is LGHNT and CDR2 FRNRAP.

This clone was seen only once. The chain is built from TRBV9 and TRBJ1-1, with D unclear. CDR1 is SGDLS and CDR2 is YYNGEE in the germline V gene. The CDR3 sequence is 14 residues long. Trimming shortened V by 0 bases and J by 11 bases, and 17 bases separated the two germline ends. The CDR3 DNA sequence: TGTGCCAGCAGCGTAGCTTCGGGGAAGGAAAAGGCTTTCTTT. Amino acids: CASSVASGKEKAFF.

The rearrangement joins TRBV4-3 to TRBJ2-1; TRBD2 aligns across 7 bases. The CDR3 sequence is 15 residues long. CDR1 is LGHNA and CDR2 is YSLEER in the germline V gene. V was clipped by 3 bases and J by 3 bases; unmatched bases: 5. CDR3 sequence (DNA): TGCGCCAGCAGCCACCTAGCGGAGAACTACAATGAGCAGTTCTTC. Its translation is CASSHLAENYNEQFF.

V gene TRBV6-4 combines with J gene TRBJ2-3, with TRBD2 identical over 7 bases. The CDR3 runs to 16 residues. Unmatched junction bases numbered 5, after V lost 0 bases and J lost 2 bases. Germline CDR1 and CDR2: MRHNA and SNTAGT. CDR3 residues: CASSDSPGGNTDTQYF. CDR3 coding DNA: TGTGCCAGCAGTGACTCACCGGGGGGAAACACAGATACGCAGTATTTT.

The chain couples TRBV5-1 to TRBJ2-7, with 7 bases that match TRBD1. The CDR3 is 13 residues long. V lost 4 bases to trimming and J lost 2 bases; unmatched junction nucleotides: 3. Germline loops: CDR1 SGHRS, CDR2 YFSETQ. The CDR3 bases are TGCGCCAGCAGCGTGGGACAGCCCTACGAGCAGTACTTC. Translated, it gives CASSVGQPYEQYF.

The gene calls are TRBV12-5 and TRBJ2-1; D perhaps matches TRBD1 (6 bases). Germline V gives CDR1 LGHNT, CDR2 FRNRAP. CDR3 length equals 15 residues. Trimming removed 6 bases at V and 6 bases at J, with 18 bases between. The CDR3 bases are TGTGCTAGTGGCCCTCTTCGGACAGCGAGCAATGAGCAGTTCTTC. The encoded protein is CASGPLRTASNEQFF.

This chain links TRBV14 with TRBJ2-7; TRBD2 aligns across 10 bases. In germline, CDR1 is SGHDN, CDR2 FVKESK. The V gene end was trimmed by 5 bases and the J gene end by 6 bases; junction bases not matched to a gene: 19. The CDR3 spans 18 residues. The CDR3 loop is CASSRRRESGRAVIEQYF. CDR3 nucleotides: TGTGCCAGCAGCAGACGGCGGGAAAGCGGGAGGGCCGTAATCGAGCAGTACTTC.

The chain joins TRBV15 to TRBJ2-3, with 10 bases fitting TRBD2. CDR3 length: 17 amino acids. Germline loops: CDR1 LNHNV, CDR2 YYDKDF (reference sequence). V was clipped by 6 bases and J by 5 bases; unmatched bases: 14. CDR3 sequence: CATRGSGGTSDGDTQYF. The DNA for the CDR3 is TGTGCCACCAGGGGTAGCGGGGGGACCTCGGACGGAGATACGCAGTATTTT.

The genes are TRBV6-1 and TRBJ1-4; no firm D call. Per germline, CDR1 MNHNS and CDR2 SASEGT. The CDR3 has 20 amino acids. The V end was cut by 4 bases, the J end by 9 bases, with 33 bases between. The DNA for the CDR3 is TGTGCCAGCAGTGTTCCCCGGGTCCGAGACCAGAGCGAGCTAAGAAAAAAACTGTTTTTT. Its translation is CASSVPRVRDQSELRKKLFF.

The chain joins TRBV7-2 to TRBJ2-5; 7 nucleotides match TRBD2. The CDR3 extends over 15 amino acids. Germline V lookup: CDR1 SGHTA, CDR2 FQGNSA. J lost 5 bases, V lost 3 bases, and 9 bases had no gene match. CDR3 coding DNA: TGTGCCAGCAGCTTTTGGACTAGTGGCGCGGAGACCCAGTACTTC. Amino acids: CASSFWTSGAETQYF.

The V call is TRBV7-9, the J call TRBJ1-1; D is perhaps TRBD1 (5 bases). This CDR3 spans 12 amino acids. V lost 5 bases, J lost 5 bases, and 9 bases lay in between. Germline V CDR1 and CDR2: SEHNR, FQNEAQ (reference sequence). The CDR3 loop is CASSARQTEAFF. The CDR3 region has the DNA TGTGCCAGCAGCGCCCGACAGACTGAAGCTTTCTTT.

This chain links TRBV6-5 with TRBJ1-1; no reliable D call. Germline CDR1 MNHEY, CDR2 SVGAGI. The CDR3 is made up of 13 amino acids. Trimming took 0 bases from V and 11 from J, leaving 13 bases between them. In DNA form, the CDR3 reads TGTGCCAGCAGTTACTCTTTCGTTAATCGGGCTTTCTTT. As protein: CASSYSFVNRAFF.

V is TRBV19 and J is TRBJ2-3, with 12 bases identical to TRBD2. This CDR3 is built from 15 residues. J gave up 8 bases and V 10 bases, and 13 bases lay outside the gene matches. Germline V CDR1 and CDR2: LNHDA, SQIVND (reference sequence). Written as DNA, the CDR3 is TGTGCCACCCAAAGAGAACTAGCGGGGGGAGGTACGCAGTATTTT. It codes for CATQRELAGGGTQYF. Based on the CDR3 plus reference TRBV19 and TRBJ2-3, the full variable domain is DGGITQSPKYLFRKEGQNVTLSCEQNLNHDAMYWYRQDPGQGLRLIYYSQIVNDFQKGDIAEGYSVSREKKESFPLTVTSAQKNPTAFYLCATQRELAGGGTQYFGPGTRLTVL.

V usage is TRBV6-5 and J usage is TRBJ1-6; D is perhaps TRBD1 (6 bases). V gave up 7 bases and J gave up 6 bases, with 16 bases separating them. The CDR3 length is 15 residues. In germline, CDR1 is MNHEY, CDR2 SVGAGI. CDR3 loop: CASKLRQGRNSPLHF. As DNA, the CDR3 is TGTGCCAGCAAGCTTCGGCAGGGGCGTAATTCACCCCTCCACTTT.

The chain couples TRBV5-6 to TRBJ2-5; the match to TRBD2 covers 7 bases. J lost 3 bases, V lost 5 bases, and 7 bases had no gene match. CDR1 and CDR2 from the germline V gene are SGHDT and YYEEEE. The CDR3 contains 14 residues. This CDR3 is CASSFGTTEETQYF. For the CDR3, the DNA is TGTGCCAGCAGTTTCGGGACTACTGAAGAGACCCAGTACTTC.

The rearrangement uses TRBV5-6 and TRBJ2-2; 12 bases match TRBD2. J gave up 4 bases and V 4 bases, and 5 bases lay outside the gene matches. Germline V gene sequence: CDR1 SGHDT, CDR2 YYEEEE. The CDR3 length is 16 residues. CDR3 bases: TGTGCCAGCAGCCCGACTAGCGGGAGAGTCACCGGGGAGCTGTTTTTT. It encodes CASSPTSGRVTGELFF.

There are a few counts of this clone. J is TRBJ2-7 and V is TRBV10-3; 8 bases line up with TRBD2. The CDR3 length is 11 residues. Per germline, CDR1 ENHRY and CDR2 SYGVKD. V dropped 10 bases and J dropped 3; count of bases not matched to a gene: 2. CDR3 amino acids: CATGGDYEQYF. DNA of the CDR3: TGTGCCACCGGGGGGGACTACGAGCAGTACTTC.

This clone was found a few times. CDR3 nucleotides: TGTGCCAGCAGCTTAACCGGGACAAATAATGAAAAACTGTTTTTT. Its translation is CASSLTGTNNEKLFF. V gene TRBV7-2 combines with J gene TRBJ1-4, with D perhaps matching TRBD1 (6 bases). CDR3 size: 15 residues. Deletions cut 2 bases from V and 4 bases from J, with 11 bases between. Germline values: CDR1 SGHTA, CDR2 FQGNSA.

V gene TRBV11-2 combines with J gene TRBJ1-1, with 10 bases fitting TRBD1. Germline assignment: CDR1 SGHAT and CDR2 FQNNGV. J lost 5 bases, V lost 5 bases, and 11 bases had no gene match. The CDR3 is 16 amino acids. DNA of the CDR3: TGTGCCAGCAGCCCTTGGGACAGGGGTTCGGAGACTGAAGCTTTCTTT. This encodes CASSPWDRGSETEAFF.